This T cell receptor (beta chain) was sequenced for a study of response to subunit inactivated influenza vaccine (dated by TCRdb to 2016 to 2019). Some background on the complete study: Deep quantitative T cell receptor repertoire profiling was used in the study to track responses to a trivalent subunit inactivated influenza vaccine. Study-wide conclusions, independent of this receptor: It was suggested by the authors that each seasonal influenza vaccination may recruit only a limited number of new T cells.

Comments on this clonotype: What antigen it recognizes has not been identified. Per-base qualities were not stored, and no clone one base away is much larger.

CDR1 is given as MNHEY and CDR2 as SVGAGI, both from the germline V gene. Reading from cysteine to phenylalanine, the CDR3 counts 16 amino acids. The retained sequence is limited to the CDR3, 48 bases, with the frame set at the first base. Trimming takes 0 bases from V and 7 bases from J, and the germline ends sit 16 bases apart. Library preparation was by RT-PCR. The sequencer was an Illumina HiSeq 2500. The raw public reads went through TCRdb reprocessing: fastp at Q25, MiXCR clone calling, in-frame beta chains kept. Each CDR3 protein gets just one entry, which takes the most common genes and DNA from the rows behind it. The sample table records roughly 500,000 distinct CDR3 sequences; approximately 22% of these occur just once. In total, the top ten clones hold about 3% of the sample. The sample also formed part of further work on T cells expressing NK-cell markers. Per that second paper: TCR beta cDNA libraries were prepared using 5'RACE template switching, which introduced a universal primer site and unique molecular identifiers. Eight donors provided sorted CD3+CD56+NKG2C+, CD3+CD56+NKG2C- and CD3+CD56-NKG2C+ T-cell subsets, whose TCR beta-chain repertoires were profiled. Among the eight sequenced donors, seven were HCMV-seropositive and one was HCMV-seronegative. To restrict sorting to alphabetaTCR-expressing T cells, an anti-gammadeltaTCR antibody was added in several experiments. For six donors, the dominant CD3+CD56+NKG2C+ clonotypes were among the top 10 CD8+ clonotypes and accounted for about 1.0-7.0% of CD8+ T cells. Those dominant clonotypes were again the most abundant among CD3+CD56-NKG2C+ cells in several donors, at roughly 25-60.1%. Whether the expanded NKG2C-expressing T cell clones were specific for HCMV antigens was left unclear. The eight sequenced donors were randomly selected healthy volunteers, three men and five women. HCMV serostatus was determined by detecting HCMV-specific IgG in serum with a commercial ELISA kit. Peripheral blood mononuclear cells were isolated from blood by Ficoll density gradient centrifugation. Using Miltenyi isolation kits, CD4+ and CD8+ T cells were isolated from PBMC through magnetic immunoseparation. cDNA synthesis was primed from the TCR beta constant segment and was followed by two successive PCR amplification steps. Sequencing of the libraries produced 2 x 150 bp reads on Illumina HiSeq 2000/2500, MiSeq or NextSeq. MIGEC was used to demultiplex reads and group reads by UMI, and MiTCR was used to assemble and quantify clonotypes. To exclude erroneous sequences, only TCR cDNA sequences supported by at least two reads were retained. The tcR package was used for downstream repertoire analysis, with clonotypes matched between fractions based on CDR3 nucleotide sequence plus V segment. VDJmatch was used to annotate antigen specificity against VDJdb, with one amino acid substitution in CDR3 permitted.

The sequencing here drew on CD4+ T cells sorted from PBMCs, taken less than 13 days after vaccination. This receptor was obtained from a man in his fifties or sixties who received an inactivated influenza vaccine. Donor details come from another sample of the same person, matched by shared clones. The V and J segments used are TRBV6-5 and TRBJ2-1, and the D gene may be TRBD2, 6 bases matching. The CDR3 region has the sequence CASSYSRGVGGNEQFF. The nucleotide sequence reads TGTGCCAGCAGTTACTCGCGGGGTGTTGGTGGTAATGAGCAGTTCTTC.